The rows below give T cell receptor beta chains drawn from one sample of a study of T cell responses to AZD1222 COVID-19 vaccine. Profiled with immunoSEQ multiplex PCR; TCRdb holds only in-frame clones, not every one. The table has some 140,000 clones, 93% seen once. The material sequenced was peripheral blood, taken on day 0 of AZD1222 vaccination. The source is an adult in good health. Both conserved end residues are part of each CDR3. The D gene is left open where the match is weak. Some rows mark clone size as missing; the rest say once, few, many or name a class of expanded clone.

D: .
V: TRBV6-5
size: .
J: TRBJ2-1
CDR3: CASSYYWGADNEQFF
DNA: TGTGCCAGCAGTTACTACTGGGGGGCGGACAATGAGCAGTTCTTC

D: .
V: TRBV6-1
size: .
J: TRBJ1-6
CDR3: CASSTDDNSPLHF
DNA: TGTGCCAGCTCCACAGACGATAATTCACCCCTCCACTTT

D: TRBD2
V: TRBV11-2
size: .
J: TRBJ2-7
CDR3: CARPGLAKRLAVYEQYF
DNA: TGTGCCCGACCGGGTTTGGCCAAGCGACTAGCGGTCTACGAGCAGTACTTC

D: TRBD1
V: TRBV19
size: .
J: TRBJ1-2
CDR3: CASSPTGTGDGYTF
DNA: TGTGCCAGTAGCCCCACCGGGACAGGGGATGGCTACACCTTC

D: TRBD2
V: TRBV11-2
size: .
J: TRBJ2-3
CDR3: CASSPGGDTQYF
DNA: TGTGCCAGCAGCCCGGGAGGTGATACGCAGTATTTT

D: .
V: TRBV5-1
size: .
J: TRBJ2-7
CDR3: CASSVGYSYEQYF
DNA: TGCGCCAGCAGTGTCGGCTACTCCTACGAGCAGTACTTC

D: TRBD1
V: TRBV28
size: .
J: TRBJ2-7
CDR3: CASSNSGTGTYEQYF
DNA: TGTGCCAGCAGTAATTCCGGGACAGGTACCTACGAGCAGTACTTC

D: TRBD1
V: TRBV2
size: .
J: TRBJ2-1
CDR3: CASSPLTGGGDEQFF
DNA: TGTGCCAGCAGCCCTTTGACAGGGGGCGGAGATGAGCAGTTCTTC

D: .
V: TRBV5-1
size: once
J: TRBJ1-1
CDR3: CASRSRQGNTEAFF
DNA: TGCGCCAGCAGGTCCCGACAAGGGAACACTGAAGCTTTCTTT

D: TRBD1
V: TRBV7-2
size: .
J: TRBJ2-7
CDR3: CASSLAQGAMYEQYF
DNA: TGTGCCAGCAGCTTAGCGCAGGGGGCTATGTACGAGCAGTACTTC

D: TRBD1
V: TRBV24-1
size: .
J: TRBJ1-2
CDR3: CATSEGQLDGYTF
DNA: TGTGCCACCTCGGAGGGACAGCTCGATGGCTACACCTTC

D: TRBD1
V: TRBV28
size: .
J: TRBJ1-2
CDR3: CASSLTGGNYGYTF
DNA: TGTGCCAGCAGTTTAACAGGGGGGAACTATGGCTACACCTTC

D: .
V: TRBV21-1
size: .
J: TRBJ2-1
CDR3: CASSKGDPAGGNEQFF
DNA: TGTGCCAGCAGCAAAGGAGATCCAGCGGGAGGCAATGAGCAGTTCTTC

D: .
V: TRBV6-1
size: .
J: TRBJ2-7
CDR3: CASSEEPAWAYEQYF
DNA: TGTGCCAGCAGTGAAGAACCAGCGTGGGCCTACGAGCAGTACTTC

D: .
V: TRBV19
size: .
J: TRBJ1-2
CDR3: CASSIQGDLSLYGYTF
DNA: TGTGCCAGTAGTATACAGGGAGACTTATCCCTTTATGGCTACACCTTC

D: .
V: TRBV19
size: once
J: TRBJ2-1
CDR3: CASSMQGRFSYNEQFF
DNA: TGTGCCAGTAGTATGCAGGGTAGGTTTTCCTACAATGAGCAGTTCTTC

D: TRBD1
V: TRBV19
size: .
J: TRBJ1-4
CDR3: CASSPGQGPNEKLFF
DNA: TGTGCCAGTAGTCCGGGACAGGGACCTAATGAAAAACTGTTTTTT

D: .
V: TRBV6-2/TRBV6-3
size: .
J: TRBJ2-7
CDR3: CASSYPYEQYF
DNA: TGTGCCAGCAGTTATCCCTACGAGCAGTACTTC

D: TRBD1
V: TRBV27
size: .
J: TRBJ1-2
CDR3: CASSRSLGTAYNYGYTF
DNA: TGTGCCAGCAGTCGGAGCCTCGGGACAGCTTATAACTATGGCTACACCTTC

D: .
V: TRBV28
size: .
J: TRBJ1-3
CDR3: CASRLGGNTIYF
DNA: TGTGCCAGCAGGTTGGGCGGAAACACCATATATTTT

D: TRBD1
V: TRBV6-5
size: .
J: TRBJ1-5
CDR3: CASSSDRGGQPQHF
DNA: TGTGCCAGCAGTTCCGACAGGGGTGGCCAGCCCCAGCATTTT

D: .
V: TRBV5-8
size: .
J: TRBJ2-7
CDR3: CASSLERIPRRGEQYF
DNA: TGTGCCAGCAGCTTGGAGCGCATCCCGCGGAGGGGCGAGCAGTACTTC

D: .
V: TRBV30
size: .
J: TRBJ1-6
CDR3: CAWKGRGNSPLHF
DNA: TGTGCCTGGAAGGGCAGGGGAAATTCACCCCTCCACTTT

D: .
V: TRBV19
size: once
J: TRBJ1-1
CDR3: CASSANSAGEAFF
DNA: TGTGCCAGTAGTGCTAATTCGGCGGGTGAAGCTTTCTTT

D: .
V: TRBV9
size: .
J: TRBJ1-2
CDR3: CASSAPTGYNYGYTF
DNA: TGTGCCAGCAGCGCACCCACAGGTTATAACTATGGCTACACCTTC

D: .
V: TRBV19
size: .
J: TRBJ2-3
CDR3: CASSIAPMTGADTQYF
DNA: TGTGCCAGTAGTATAGCCCCTATGACGGGCGCAGATACGCAGTATTTT

D: .
V: TRBV7-2
size: .
J: TRBJ1-2
CDR3: CASSLEGHNGDGYTF
DNA: TGTGCCAGCAGCTTAGAGGGCCATAACGGAGATGGCTACACCTTC

D: .
V: TRBV5-6
size: .
J: TRBJ1-5
CDR3: CASSLGGGIDQPQHF
DNA: TGTGCCAGCAGCTTGGGTGGGGGCATCGATCAGCCCCAGCATTTT

D: TRBD2
V: TRBV7-9
size: .
J: TRBJ2-1
CDR3: CASTGRGGSSYNEQFF
DNA: TGTGCCAGCACCGGTCGGGGGGGGAGCTCCTACAATGAGCAGTTCTTC

D: .
V: TRBV9
size: .
J: TRBJ1-1
CDR3: CASSPRSGTEAFF
DNA: TGTGCCAGCAGCCCGCGGAGTGGGACTGAAGCTTTCTTT

D: TRBD2
V: TRBV7-6
size: .
J: TRBJ2-5
CDR3: CASSLTSGGGKETQYF
DNA: TGTGCCAGCAGCTTGACTAGCGGGGGGGGTAAAGAGACCCAGTACTTC

D: .
V: TRBV12-5
size: .
J: TRBJ1-3
CDR3: CASGPWGHSGNTIYF
DNA: TGTGCTAGTGGTCCCTGGGGCCACTCTGGAAACACCATATATTTT

D: .
V: TRBV6-5
size: .
J: TRBJ1-2
CDR3: CASSYNYGYTF
DNA: TGTGCCAGCAGCTATAACTATGGCTACACCTTC

D: .
V: TRBV18
size: .
J: TRBJ1-3
CDR3: CASSPGSGPGNTIYF
DNA: TGTGCCAGCTCACCAGGATCCGGGCCTGGAAACACCATATATTTT

D: .
V: TRBV5-1
size: .
J: TRBJ2-2
CDR3: CASGLATGFTGELFF
DNA: TGCGCCAGCGGCCTAGCTACAGGTTTCACCGGGGAGCTGTTTTTT

D: TRBD1
V: TRBV11-2
size: .
J: TRBJ1-4
CDR3: CASSLTGAAEKLFF
DNA: TGTGCCAGCAGCCTCACAGGGGCGGCTGAAAAACTGTTTTTT